A single sample is the source of the 8 T cell receptor beta chains below, sequenced in a study of T cell clusters in autoimmune cytopenias (dated by TCRdb to between 2018 and 2021). Sequencing was performed on an Illumina MiSeq. To amplify TRB rearrangements, a touch-down multiplex PCR protocol was run with the TRB-A and TRB-B primer pools combined in a single tube. Following TCRdb reprocessing, every CDR3 protein sequence forms one entry, and DNA is not provided. This specimen's table enumerates 2,000 to 2,500 distinct CDR3 sequences. The ten biggest clones cover more than 6.5% of the sample. TRB amplification used 200 to 250 ng of peripheral blood genomic DNA, 30,000 to 40,000 genome equivalents, per sample. These data also formed part of another study, on T cell repertoires in aging, cancer and after chemotherapy.

Specimen: peripheral blood. These receptor sequences come from a human donor in good health.

The chain combines TRBV12-3 or TRBV12-4 with TRBJ1-1; with no DNA, the TCRdb D assignment of TRBD1 cannot be verified. The CDR3 length is 14 residues. The CDR3 sequence is CASRADRTYTEAFF.

In terms of frequency, this clonotype is medium-sized. V is TRBV7-9 and J is TRBJ1-3; the TRBD1 assignment by TCRdb is unverifiable without DNA. The length of the CDR3 is 15 residues. Looked up from germline, CDR1 is SEHNR and CDR2 is FQNEAQ (reference sequence). CDR3: CASNHNRGGGNTIYF.

This clonotype is labeled medium-sized based on frequency. The rearrangement uses TRBV7-9 and TRBJ2-1; TCRdb's assignment of TRBD2 cannot be checked, as there is no DNA. From germline, CDR1 is SEHNR and CDR2 FQNEAQ (reference sequence). The CDR3 runs to 16 residues. CDR3 residues: CASSPPFRMDSNEQFF.

The chain has TRBV20-1 and TRBJ2-7. The germline CDR1 and CDR2 sequences are DFQATT and SNEGSKA (reference sequence). The CDR3 is made up of 11 amino acids. This chain's CDR3 is CSAQGGYEQYF.

Measured by frequency, this clonotype is medium-sized. The CDR3: CATPHRLHTYNSPLHF. This chain links TRBV10-1 with TRBJ1-6. The length of the CDR3 is 16 residues. Per the germline V gene, CDR1 is WNHNN and CDR2 is SYGVQD (reference sequence).

The V gene is TRBV7-2, the J gene TRBJ1-1; the D call of TRBD1 rests on TCRdb alone, since no DNA is present to check it. The CDR3 is made up of 14 amino acids. CDR1 SGHTA and CDR2 FQGNSA come from the germline V gene. CDR3 sequence: CASSLGTANTEAFF.

By frequency, this clonotype is medium-sized. The V call is TRBV20-1, the J call TRBJ2-1; the D call from TCRdb, TRBD2, cannot be confirmed without DNA. CDR3 length: 13 residues. Germline V gene sequence: CDR1 DFQATT, CDR2 SNEGSKA (reference sequence). CDR3: CRAGSGRYNEQFF.

By frequency, this clonotype registers medium-sized. V is TRBV27 and J is TRBJ2-1. The CDR3 spans 13 residues. The germline V gene encodes CDR1 MNHEY and CDR2 SMNVEV (reference sequence). The CDR3 reads CASSLYWYNEQFF.